The following is a T cell receptor beta chain sequence with its context. Only in-frame clones appear in the TCRdb table, and some are missing; sequencing was by immunoSEQ multiplex PCR. The table records over 100,000 clones, about nine tenths of them present only once. The data derive from a study of T cell responses to AZD1222 COVID-19 vaccine. The CDR3 runs 16 residues. Germline-derived CDR1 and CDR2 are SGHRS and YFSETQ. V lost 1 base and J lost 2; bases outside the gene matches: 8. The sequencing here drew on peripheral blood, taken 28 days after the second AZD1222 dose. This sequence was found in an adult who received the AZD1222 COVID-19 vaccine. The V gene is TRBV5-1, the J gene TRBJ2-7, with TRBD2 matching 8 bases. The CDR3 sequence is CASSLNTGGSTYEQYF. The CDR3 nucleotides are TGCGCCAGCAGCTTGAATACGGGGGGGTCAACCTACGAGCAGTACTTC. Drawing the rest from reference TRBV5-1 and TRBJ2-7, the complete variable domain is KAGVTQTPRYLIKTRGQQVTLSCSPISGHRSVSWYQQTPGQGLQFLFEYFSETQRNKGNFPGRFSGRQFSNSRSEMNVSTLELGDSALYLCASSLNTGGSTYEQYFGPGTRLTVT.